The clone carrying this T cell receptor (beta chain) has only one observation. Germline CDR1 is SGHAT and CDR2 is FQNNGV. The germline V and J ends were trimmed by 5 bases and 7 bases, with 21 bases remaining between them. The length of the CDR3 is 15 residues. This record belongs to a study of blood T cell repertoires in COVID-19. Looking at the study overall: Specimens from acute and convalescent COVID-19 originated in the United States, Italy and Spain. Sources were T cells, B-cell-depleted T cells, or PBMCs; the material itself was cDNA or gDNA.

In the original analysis: Amplification of reference gene primers was used by the study to estimate nucleated cell counts. Here immunoSEQ multiplex PCR was the method, and the copy in TCRdb shows in-frame clones only, minus some. V, J and clone size derive from that table, while D and trimming were established from the DNA sequence. This table has about 220,000 clones, around 82% appearing once. This TCR was sampled from a woman older than 75 with acute or convalescent COVID-19. This chain connects TRBV11-2 to TRBJ2-7; perhaps TRBD2 as D (5 bases). The sample comprised peripheral blood. CDR3: CASSPRRGALWEQYF. The CDR3 nucleotides are TGTGCCAGCAGCCCCCGACGGGGTGCCCTCTGGGAGCAGTACTTC. Complete variable domain (other parts from reference TRBV11-2 and TRBJ2-7): EAGVAQSPRYKIIEKRQSVAFWCNPISGHATLYWYQQILGQGPKLLIQFQNNGVVDDSQLPKDRFSAERLKGVDSTLKIQPAKLEDSAVYLCASSPRRGALWEQYFGPGTRLTVT.